The 18 T cell receptor beta chains listed next were all sequenced from one sample in a study of T cell responses to AZD1222 COVID-19 vaccine (dated by TCRdb to the early 2020s). The method behind the library was the immunoSEQ multiplex PCR assay. Not all clones reach the TCRdb copy of this immuneACCESS table, which keeps in-frame sequences only. Checked studies attribute under half of the gap to unresolved V genes and leave the rest unexplained. This sample lists about 160,000 clones; 92% were detected once. The leading ten clones occupy around 4.5% of the sample. Explained via the paper, the time point label denotes: baseline before first vaccination. This specimen's treatment or condition label, interpreted: meningococcal conjugate vaccine given as trial control. Sequences were derived from peripheral blood, sampled on day 0 of MenACWY control vaccination. These receptors all stem from an adult in good health.

The chain is built from TRBV7-3 and TRBJ2-2; D gene uncertain. Trimming stripped 2 bases from V and 3 bases from J, with 4 bases between. The CDR3 is made up of 13 amino acids. CDR1 is SGHTA and CDR2 is FQGTGA in the germline V gene. CDR3 protein: CASSLLDTGELFF. The CDR3 bases are TGTGCCAGCAGCTTACTGGACACCGGGGAGCTGTTTTTT.

CDR3 loop: CASSVAAGSSLNTGELFF. The CDR3 DNA reads as TGTGCCAGCAGCGTAGCGGCAGGGAGTAGCCTTAACACCGGGGAGCTGTTTTTT. This rearrangement joins TRBV9 to TRBJ2-2; D may be TRBD1 or TRBD2 (5 bases each). Looked up from germline, CDR1 is SGDLS and CDR2 is YYNGEE. The CDR3 has 18 residues. The ends were cut back, 0 bases at V and 2 bases at J, with 17 bases in the middle.

The table lists this clone with a count of one. The rearrangement joins TRBV6-6 to TRBJ2-7; 7 bases agree with TRBD1. Looked up from germline, CDR1 is MNHNY and CDR2 is SVGAGI (reference sequence). Losses at the gene ends were 2 bases for V and 0 bases for J; bases not matched to a gene: 7. The CDR3 runs 16 residues. The CDR3 DNA follows: TGTGCCAGCAGTTACCGAACAGACAGGGACTCCTACGAGCAGTACTTC. It translates to CASSYRTDRDSYEQYF.

The rearrangement uses TRBV28 and TRBJ2-7, with TRBD2 identical over 9 bases. After removal of 2 bases from V and 0 bases from J, the junction contained 8 bases not matched to a gene. The CDR3 is 17 residues long. In germline, CDR1 is MDHEN, CDR2 SYDVKM. The chain's CDR3 is CASSLRLAEPTSYEQYF. The DNA of the CDR3 is TGTGCCAGCAGTTTAAGACTAGCGGAGCCGACCTCCTACGAGCAGTACTTC.

A single count supports this clone. The gene calls are TRBV4-3 and TRBJ1-2; D may be TRBD1 (6 bases). CDR3 length: 18 residues. Trimming pared 0 bases from V and 4 bases from J, leaving 21 bases between. In germline, CDR1 is LGHNA, CDR2 YSLEER. The CDR3 region is CASSQDSPLKTGRYGYTF. In DNA, the CDR3 is TGCGCCAGCAGCCAAGACTCCCCGCTCAAGACAGGCCGCTATGGCTACACCTTC.

V gene TRBV13 combines with J gene TRBJ1-1; D not certain. This CDR3 contains 14 residues. Trimming removed 7 bases at V and 0 bases at J, with 12 bases between. The germline gives CDR1 PRHDT, CDR2 FYEKMQ (reference sequence). The chain's CDR3 is CASTLAEMNTEAFF. The DNA for the CDR3 is TGTGCCAGCACCCTGGCAGAGATGAACACTGAAGCTTTCTTT.

This clone occurred once. The chain joins TRBV4-2 to TRBJ1-1; no firm D call. CDR3 length: 15 amino acids. Trimming stripped 0 bases from V and 0 bases from J, with 8 bases between. Looked up from germline, CDR1 is LGHNA and CDR2 is YNFKEQ. DNA for the CDR3: TGTGCCAGCAGCCAAGAGTTCACAGTGAACACTGAAGCTTTCTTT. This codes for CASSQEFTVNTEAFF.

The chain combines TRBV27 with TRBJ2-3; D gene uncertain. CDR3 length: 14 residues. V was trimmed by 6 bases and J by 2 bases, leaving 12 bases between them. Germline V gene data show CDR1 as MNHEY and CDR2 as SMNVEV (reference sequence). The DNA of the CDR3 is TGTGCCAGCAGATCACCGGGTTACACAGATACGCAGTATTTT. It encodes CASRSPGYTDTQYF.

The V call is TRBV6-5, the J call TRBJ1-2; TRBD1 matches at 9 bases. The CDR3 loop spans 15 amino acids. V was clipped by 0 bases and J by 5 bases; unmatched bases: 4. In germline, CDR1 is MNHEY, CDR2 SVGAGI. CDR3 amino acids: CASSYSDRGRYGYTF. The CDR3 nucleotides read TGTGCCAGCAGTTACTCGGACAGGGGACGGTATGGCTACACCTTC.

The V and J genes are TRBV7-2 and TRBJ1-2, with 10 bases aligning to TRBD1. The CDR3 is made up of 15 amino acids. V shed 6 bases and J 4 bases; nucleotides not matched to a gene: 8. Germline CDR1 SGHTA, CDR2 FQGNSA. The DNA for the CDR3 is TGTGCCAGCAGAGAACAGACAGGGGGCAGCTATGGCTACACCTTC. Translating it yields CASREQTGGSYGYTF.

The rearrangement uses TRBV2 and TRBJ2-7; D may be TRBD2 (6 bases). This CDR3 contains 19 residues. Trimming left V 6 bases short and J 7 bases short, with 34 bases between. Germline V CDR1 and CDR2: SNHLY, FYNNEI. The CDR3 DNA reads TGTGCCAGCAGCGATCCGGACCCCCGGAACCGGGGGAGTTGGGGGGAGCAGTACTTC. Protein sequence: CASSDPDPRNRGSWGEQYF.

The chain combines TRBV19 with TRBJ2-3, with unresolved D. The CDR3 covers 17 residues. V lost 3 bases to trimming and J lost 0 bases, with 16 bases between them. Germline-derived CDR1 and CDR2 are LNHDA and SQIVND (reference sequence). The CDR3, as DNA: TGTGCCAGTAGTATTTCGGTAGCTCCTCCTAGCACAGATACGCAGTATTTT. Translation gives CASSISVAPPSTDTQYF.

This chain links TRBV19 with TRBJ2-2; 8 bases are shared with TRBD1. The J segment lost 4 bases and the V segment lost 4 bases, leaving 2 bases of the junction unmatched. Per germline, CDR1 LNHDA and CDR2 SQIVND (reference sequence). The CDR3 loop spans 14 amino acids. DNA of the CDR3: TGTGCCAGTAGTACCACAGGGGGCACCGGGGAGCTGTTTTTT. This encodes CASSTTGGTGELFF.

The V gene is TRBV7-9, the J gene TRBJ1-2; TRBD1 matches at 8 bases. The CDR3 extends over 13 amino acids. Losses at the gene ends were 5 bases for V and 4 bases for J; bases not matched to a gene: 3. Germline lookup yields CDR1 SEHNR and CDR2 FQNEAQ (reference sequence). The CDR3 region has the DNA TGTGCCAGCAGCGGAACAGGGGGCTATGGCTACACCTTC. As protein: CASSGTGGYGYTF.

The chain joins TRBV19 to TRBJ2-4, with a tentative D call TRBD2 (6 bases). In germline, CDR1 is LNHDA, CDR2 SQIVND (reference sequence). Deletions cut 3 bases from V and 8 bases from J, with 14 bases between. The CDR3 sequence is 14 residues long. The CDR3 here is CASSIGGRGDIQYF. The CDR3 coding sequence is TGTGCCAGTAGTATTGGAGGGAGAGGGGACATTCAGTACTTC.

This clone came up once. J is TRBJ2-3 and V is TRBV9; 7 bases are shared with TRBD2. Germline CDR1 reads SGDLS; CDR2 reads YYNGEE. The CDR3 has 15 amino acids. V dropped 3 bases and J dropped 0; count of bases not matched to a gene: 4. The CDR3 coding sequence is TGTGCCAGCAGCGGCGGGGGAGACAGCACAGATACGCAGTATTTT. Residues: CASSGGGDSTDTQYF. Drawing the rest from reference TRBV9 and TRBJ2-3, the complete variable domain is DSGVTQTPKHLITATGQRVTLRCSPRSGDLSVYWYQQSLDQGLQFLIQYYNGEERAKGNILERFSAQQFPDLHSELNLSSLELGDSALYFCASSGGGDSTDTQYFGPGTRLTVL.

The chain couples TRBV11-3 to TRBJ2-5; 7 nucleotides match TRBD2. V lost 2 bases, J lost 5 bases, and 2 bases stayed unmatched. This CDR3 has 13 residues. Germline CDR1 is SGHNT and CDR2 is YENEEA. The CDR3 sequence: CASSLRAGETQYF. The CDR3 coding sequence is TGTGCCAGCAGCTTACGAGCGGGGGAGACCCAGTACTTC. The whole variable domain, filled in from reference TRBV11-3 and TRBJ2-5, reads EAGVVQSPRYKIIEKKQPVAFWCNPISGHNTLYWYLQNLGQGPELLIRYENEEAVDDSQLPKDRFSAERLKGVDSTLKIQPAELGDSAVYLCASSLRAGETQYFGPGTRLLVL.

This chain connects TRBV11-2 to TRBJ2-7; tentative D call: TRBD1 (6 bases). V was shortened by 4 bases and J by 4 bases, with 11 bases between the two germline ends. The germline CDR1 and CDR2 sequences are SGHAT and FQNNGV. The CDR3 has 13 residues. The CDR3 region has the DNA TGTGCCAGCAGCTCCGTCAGGGGATACGAGCAGTACTTC. The encoded protein is CASSSVRGYEQYF.